Shown below are 2 T cell receptor beta chains from a single sample sequenced in a study of blood T cell repertoires in COVID-19. The table came from immunoSEQ multiplex PCR; TCRdb's copy has only in-frame clones and leaves some out. The sample includes over 250,000 clones, approximately 90% of them seen just once. The sequenced sample was PBMCs or T cells enriched from blood (not recorded which). The receptor set was obtained from a young woman who had recovered from COVID-19.

This chain joins TRBV15 and TRBJ2-7, with TRBD1 matching over 8 bases. The V gene end was trimmed by 3 bases and the J gene end by 5 bases; junction bases not matched to a gene: 12. From germline, CDR1 is LNHNV and CDR2 YYDKDF (reference sequence). The CDR3 spans 16 residues. The CDR3: CATSRGSGQGNNEQYF. The CDR3 bases are TGTGCCACCAGCAGGGGGTCTGGACAGGGCAACAACGAGCAGTACTTC. Variable domain in full (rest from reference TRBV15 and TRBJ2-7): DAMVIQNPRYQVTQFGKPVTLSCSQTLNHNVMYWYQQKSSQAPKLLFHYYDKDFNNEADTPDNFQSRRPNTSFCFLDIRSPGLGDTAMYLCATSRGSGQGNNEQYFGPGTRLTVT.

The chain recombines TRBV2 with TRBJ2-1; 8 bases line up with TRBD2. V lost 8 bases and J lost 3; bases outside the gene matches: 9. There are 15 residues in the CDR3. Germline CDR1 reads SNHLY; CDR2 reads FYNNEI. The CDR3 sequence: CASSGGESFYNEQFF. As DNA, the CDR3 is TGTGCCAGCTCCGGGGGGGAATCTTTCTACAATGAGCAGTTCTTC.